Listed here are 3 T cell receptor beta chains from one sample, sequenced in a study of early T cells in non-severe SARS-CoV-2 infection. A single record per CDR3 protein comes from TCRdb applying MiXCR to the 5' RACE reads. The sample carries some 61,000 distinct CDR3 sequences, roughly 8.8% recorded once. Sequences were obtained from whole blood. The receptors here all came from an adult who was a healthcare worker with PCR-confirmed SARS-CoV-2 infection or an uninfected control (not recorded which).

The chain joins TRBV30 to TRBJ1-1; a weak D match, TRBD1 (6 bases). Germline loops: CDR1 GTSNPN, CDR2 SVGIG (reference sequence). This CDR3 has 13 amino acids. V gave up 2 bases and J gave up 4 bases, with 11 bases separating them. The CDR3 reads CAWSRGGPTEAFF. CDR3 in DNA: TGTGCCTGGAGTAGGGGGGGTCCCACTGAAGCTTTCTTT.

This sequence joins TRBV10-1 and TRBJ2-1; D is ambiguous. CDR3 length: 14 residues. The V end lost 3 bases, the J end lost 7 bases, and 13 bases lay between the germline ends. Germline-derived CDR1 and CDR2 are WNHNN and SYGVQD (reference sequence). As DNA, the CDR3 is TGCGCCAGCAGTGAATCCCGAGGAGCAAATGAGCAGTTCTTC. Encoded protein: CASSESRGANEQFF.

In its sample, this clonotype was seen a few times. The rearrangement links TRBV7-9 to TRBJ1-1; maybe TRBD1 (6 bases). V was shortened by 5 bases and J by 6 bases, with 13 bases between the two germline ends. The CDR3 loop spans 13 amino acids. Germline-derived CDR1 and CDR2 are SEHNR and FQNEAQ (reference sequence). The CDR3 reads CASSRQGSPEAFF. The CDR3 DNA is TGTGCCAGCAGCCGGCAGGGGTCCCCTGAAGCTTTCTTT.